Sequencing of this TCR beta chain was carried out in a study of read filtering for tumor transcriptome and immune sequencing. Study summary: Revised staging placed 8 or 9 patients in R-ISS I, around 15 in II, six or seven in III.

Molecular barcoded adaptors covering alpha/delta and beta/gamma chains were used on approximately 400 ng RNA. TCRdb passed the reads through MiXCR, listing each CDR3 protein once. The sample comprises around 65,000 distinct CDR3 sequences, under 20% of which are singletons, and about an eighth rests with the top ten. This clonotype appeared many times. This CDR3 has 14 amino acids. CDR1 is SGHRS and CDR2 is YFSETQ in the germline V gene. The V gene end was trimmed by 4 bases and the J gene end by 3 bases; junction bases not matched to a gene: 3. The TCR comes from a donor aged 40 or over with multiple myeloma. Sample: a population of CD138-negative cells sorted from bone marrow. This chain joins TRBV5-1 and TRBJ2-5, with 10 bases identical to TRBD1. The CDR3, as DNA: TGCGCCAGCAGCGCGACAGGGGGCGAAGAGACCCAGTACTTC. It is translated as CASSATGGEETQYF. The full variable domain, with the rest looked up from reference TRBV5-1 and TRBJ2-5, is KAGVTQTPRYLIKTRGQQVTLSCSPISGHRSVSWYQQTPGQGLQFLFEYFSETQRNKGNFPGRFSGRQFSNSRSEMNVSTLELGDSALYLCASSATGGEETQYFGPGTRLLVL.